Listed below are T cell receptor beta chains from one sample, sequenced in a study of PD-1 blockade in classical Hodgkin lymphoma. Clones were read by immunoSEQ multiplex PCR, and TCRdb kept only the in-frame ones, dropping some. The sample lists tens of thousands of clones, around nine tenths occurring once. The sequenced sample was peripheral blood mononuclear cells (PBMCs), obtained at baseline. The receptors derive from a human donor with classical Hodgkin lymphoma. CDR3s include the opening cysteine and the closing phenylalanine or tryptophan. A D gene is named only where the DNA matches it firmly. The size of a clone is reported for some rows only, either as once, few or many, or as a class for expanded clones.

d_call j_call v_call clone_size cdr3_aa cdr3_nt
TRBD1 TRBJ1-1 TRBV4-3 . CASSQDRTGRTEAFF TGCGCCAGCAGCCAAGACCGGACAGGGCGGACTGAAGCTTTCTTT
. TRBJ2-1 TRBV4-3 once CASSQDPRETYNEQFF TGCGCCAGCAGCCAAGACCCCCGGGAAACCTACAATGAGCAGTTCTTC
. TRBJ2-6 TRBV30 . CAWTYGAGANVLTF TGTGCCTGGACCTACGGGGCTGGGGCCAACGTCCTGACTTTC
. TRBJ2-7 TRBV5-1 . CASSYTGGSYEQYF TGCGCCAGCAGCTACACCGGGGGCTCCTACGAGCAGTACTTC
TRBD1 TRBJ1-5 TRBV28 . CASTTGARQPQHF TGTGCCAGCACGACAGGGGCTAGACAGCCCCAGCATTTT
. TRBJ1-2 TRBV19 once CASKVLRDGPLTVGYTF TGTGCCAGTAAGGTCTTGAGGGACGGCCCTCTGACTGTTGGCTACACCTTC
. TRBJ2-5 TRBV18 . CASTHVGGKETQYF TGTGCCAGCACACACGTAGGGGGAAAAGAGACCCAGTACTTC
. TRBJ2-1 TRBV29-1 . CSVGPAGLYNEQFF TGCAGCGTGGGCCCTGCGGGGCTCTACAATGAGCAGTTCTTC
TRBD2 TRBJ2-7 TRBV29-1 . CSVEDGSGLAGADYEQYF TGCAGCGTTGAAGATGGGTCGGGACTAGCGGGAGCCGACTACGAGCAGTACTTC
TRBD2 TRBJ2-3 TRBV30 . CAWSAPGLAGSTDTQYF TGTGCCTGGAGTGCCCCCGGACTAGCGGGGTCCACAGATACGCAGTATTTT
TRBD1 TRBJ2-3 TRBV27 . CASSYTGTGTQYF TGTGCCAGCAGTTATACCGGGACAGGTACGCAGTATTTT
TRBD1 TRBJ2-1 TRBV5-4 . CASRGGQGVHEQFF TGTGCCAGCAGGGGGGGACAGGGGGTTCATGAGCAGTTCTTC
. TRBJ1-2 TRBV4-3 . CASSPTSGARNGYTF TGCGCCAGCAGCCCAACTTCGGGGGCGCGGAATGGCTACACCTTC
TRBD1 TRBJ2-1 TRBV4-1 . CASSQDPLPGQGSRNEQFF TGCGCCAGCAGCCAAGATCCTCTTCCGGGACAGGGGTCCAGGAATGAGCAGTTCTTC
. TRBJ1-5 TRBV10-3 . CAITSGDQPQHF TGTGCCATCACCTCAGGGGATCAGCCCCAGCATTTT
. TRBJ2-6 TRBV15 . CATSGSRAGANVLTF TGTGCCACCAGCGGCTCTCGTGCGGGGGCCAACGTCCTGACTTTC
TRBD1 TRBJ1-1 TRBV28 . CASSSQRQGRVNTEAFF TGTGCCAGCAGTTCCCAGCGACAGGGACGTGTGAACACTGAAGCTTTCTTT
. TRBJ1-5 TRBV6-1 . CASCESSGGNQPQHF TGTGCCAGCTGCGAGTCGTCTGGGGGCAATCAGCCCCAGCATTTT
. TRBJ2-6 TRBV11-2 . CASRPLGGAGSGANVLTF TGTGCCAGCAGGCCCCTAGGGGGTGCGGGATCTGGGGCCAACGTCCTGACTTTC
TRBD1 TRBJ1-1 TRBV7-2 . CASRPTGTGGGIKDTEAFF TGTGCCAGCAGACCCACCGGGACAGGGGGCGGGATCAAGGACACTGAAGCTTTCTTT
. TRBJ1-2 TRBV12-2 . CASRLSGTSQSHYGYTF TGTGCAAGTCGCTTATCCGGGACGAGCCAATCCCACTATGGCTACACCTTC
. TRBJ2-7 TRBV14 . CASSPLRERDEQYF TGTGCCAGCAGCCCTCTTCGGGAGAGGGACGAGCAGTACTTC
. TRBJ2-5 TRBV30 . CAWSWESGETQYF TGTGCCTGGAGTTGGGAGAGCGGGGAGACCCAGTACTTC
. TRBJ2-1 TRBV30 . CAGQRLGEQFF TGTGCCGGGCAGAGATTAGGTGAGCAGTTCTTC
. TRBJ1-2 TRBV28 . CASSFSVGALGYTF TGTGCCAGCAGTTTTTCGGTCGGTGCCCTTGGCTACACCTTC
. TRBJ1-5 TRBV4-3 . CASSQGTGANQPQHF TGCGCCAGCAGCCAGGGTACGGGGGCCAATCAGCCCCAGCATTTT
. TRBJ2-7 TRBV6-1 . CASSTQNLYEQYF TGTGCCAGCAGTACCCAGAACCTGTACGAGCAGTACTTC
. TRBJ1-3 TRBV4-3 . CASSQDSGTGNTIYF TGCGCCAGCAGCCAAGATTCCGGGACTGGAAACACCATATATTTT
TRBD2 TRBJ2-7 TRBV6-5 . CASSRHSGRADEQYF TGTGCCAGCAGTCGACATAGCGGGAGGGCCGACGAGCAGTACTTC
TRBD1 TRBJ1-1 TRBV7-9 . CASSLTGGTNTEAFF TGTGCCAGCAGCTTGACAGGGGGTACGAACACTGAAGCTTTCTTT
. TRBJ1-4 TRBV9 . CASSVGGGANEKLFF TGTGCCAGCAGCGTAGGCGGGGGGGCAAATGAAAAACTGTTTTTT
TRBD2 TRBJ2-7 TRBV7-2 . CASSLGVAGAHGEQYF TGTGCCAGCAGCTTAGGAGTAGCGGGAGCTCATGGGGAGCAGTACTTC
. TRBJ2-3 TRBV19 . CASSMVGKERDTQYF TGTGCCAGTAGTATGGTTGGAAAGGAGAGAGATACGCAGTATTTT
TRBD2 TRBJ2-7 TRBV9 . CASSVGLAGVANEQYF TGTGCCAGCAGCGTAGGGCTAGCGGGAGTCGCGAACGAGCAGTACTTC
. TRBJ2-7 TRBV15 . CATSREGGRSFEQYF TGTGCCACCAGCAGAGAGGGCGGCCGCTCCTTCGAGCAGTACTTC
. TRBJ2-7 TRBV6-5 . CASNTGSYEQYF TGTGCCAGCAATACAGGGTCCTACGAGCAGTACTTC
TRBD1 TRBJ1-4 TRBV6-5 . CASSPGTAEKLFF TGTGCCAGCAGCCCCGGGACAGCTGAAAAACTGTTTTTT
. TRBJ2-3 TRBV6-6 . CASSYVEGGTDTQYF TGTGCCAGCAGTTACGTGGAGGGGGGGACAGATACGCAGTATTTT
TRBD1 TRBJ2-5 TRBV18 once CASKQDRGETQYF TGTGCCAGCAAGCAGGACAGGGGGGAGACCCAGTACTTC